These 24 T cell receptor beta chains came from one sample sequenced in a study of T cell responses to AZD1222 COVID-19 vaccine. Profiling relied on immunoSEQ multiplex PCR, and the TCRdb table lists in-frame clones only, not all of them. This sample has some 280,000 clones, with almost 95% found just once. The source material was peripheral blood, sampled 28 days after the second AZD1222 dose. All receptors derive from an adult who received the AZD1222 COVID-19 vaccine.

CDR3 protein: CASSTREAPRETQYF. The DNA of the CDR3 is TGTGCCAGCAGTACGCGGGAGGCCCCGCGAGAGACCCAGTACTTC. V is TRBV6-5 and J is TRBJ2-5; TRBD2 matches 8 bases. CDR1 and CDR2 (germline): MNHEY, SVGAGI. The CDR3 has 15 amino acids. V trimming: 5 bases; J trimming: 4 bases; junction bases outside the gene matches: 9.

The genes are TRBV6-5 and TRBJ2-2; no reliable D call. Germline loops: CDR1 MNHEY, CDR2 SVGAGI. V was trimmed by 6 bases and J by 5 bases, leaving 16 bases between them. The CDR3 is made up of 15 amino acids. This CDR3 reads CASSPDPRKTGELFF. Here the CDR3 DNA reads TGTGCCAGCAGCCCGGACCCACGAAAGACCGGGGAGCTGTTTTTT.

The gene calls are TRBV6-6 and TRBJ2-7; D possibly corresponds to TRBD1 (5 bases). There are 16 residues in the CDR3. Trimming removed 7 bases at V and 3 bases at J, with 22 bases between. The germline V gene encodes CDR1 MNHNY and CDR2 SVGAGI (reference sequence). CDR3 in DNA: TGTGCCAGCACCCCTCGACAGCACTACTCCGGCTACGAGCAGTACTTC. Protein: CASTPRQHYSGYEQYF.

J is TRBJ1-6 and V is TRBV13, with TRBD1 identical over 8 bases. J was trimmed by 7 bases and V by 2 bases; bases with no gene match: 4. The germline V gene encodes CDR1 PRHDT and CDR2 FYEKMQ (reference sequence). This CDR3 has 15 residues. DNA of the CDR3: TGTGCCAGCAGCTTACAGGGGGCGGGGAATTCACCCCTCCACTTT. This codes for CASSLQGAGNSPLHF.

This rearrangement joins TRBV12-3 or TRBV12-4 to TRBJ1-3, with D possibly TRBD1 on 5 matching bases. The CDR3 sequence is 13 residues long. Trimming stripped 5 bases from V and 4 bases from J, with 9 bases between. CDR3 nucleotide sequence: TGTGCCAGCAGTATCTACAGGGGAAACACCATATATTTT. The encoded protein is CASSIYRGNTIYF.

The chain is built from TRBV28 and TRBJ2-7, with D possibly TRBD2 on 6 matching bases. CDR3 size: 13 residues. Deletions cut 8 bases from V and 2 bases from J, with 13 bases between. Germline V gives CDR1 MDHEN, CDR2 SYDVKM. CDR3 in amino acids: CASAYGGPYEQYF. The CDR3 bases are TGTGCCAGCGCTTACGGGGGTCCCTACGAGCAGTACTTC.

The chain combines TRBV28 with TRBJ1-6; a possible D gene is TRBD1 (6 bases). Per germline, CDR1 MDHEN and CDR2 SYDVKM. CDR3 length: 18 residues. V lost 3 bases to trimming and J lost 5 bases, with 20 bases between them. Written as DNA, the CDR3 is TGTGCCAGCAGTTTGGCCAGTCGGGGGCTTACGGATAATTCACCCCTCCACTTT. Translated: CASSLASRGLTDNSPLHF.

The chain is built from TRBV7-9 and TRBJ2-2; possibly TRBD1 for D (6 bases). Germline V CDR1 and CDR2: SEHNR, FQNEAQ (reference sequence). V was trimmed by 3 bases and J by 4 bases, leaving 9 bases between them. The CDR3 is made up of 14 amino acids. CDR3 nucleotide sequence: TGTGCCAGCAGCTTGGGCAGGGGCACCGGGGAGCTGTTTTTT. Translation gives CASSLGRGTGELFF. The full variable domain, with the rest looked up from reference TRBV7-9 and TRBJ2-2, is DTGVSQNPRHKITKRGQNVTFRCDPISEHNRLYWYRQTLGQGPEFLTYFQNEAQLEKSRLLSDRFSAERPKGSFSTLEIQRTEQGDSAMYLCASSLGRGTGELFFGEGSRLTVL.

The chain is built from TRBV4-1 and TRBJ2-2; a weak D match, TRBD2 (6 bases). Germline V gene data show CDR1 as MGHRA and CDR2 as YSYEKL. The CDR3 has 16 amino acids. Trimming removed 0 bases from V and 1 base from J, with 9 bases in between. The CDR3 is CASSQEGTLNTGELFF. CDR3 in DNA: TGCGCCAGCAGCCAAGAGGGGACTCTGAACACCGGGGAGCTGTTTTTT.

The chain carries TRBV7-2 and TRBJ2-5; D gene unclear. The V end was cut by 1 base, the J end by 5 bases, with 11 bases between. The CDR3 spans 14 residues. Germline values: CDR1 SGHTA, CDR2 FQGNSA. The CDR3 loop is CASSLEPRRETQYF. The DNA for the CDR3 is TGTGCCAGCAGCTTAGAGCCTAGAAGGGAGACCCAGTACTTC.

V is TRBV12-3 or TRBV12-4 and J is TRBJ1-3; D remains ambiguous. V was shortened by 3 bases and J by 4 bases, with 4 bases between the two germline ends. The CDR3 runs 12 residues. The CDR3 nucleotides read TGTGCCAGCAGTTTTTGGGGAAACACCATATATTTT. Translation gives CASSFWGNTIYF.

V and J are TRBV10-3 and TRBJ2-1; TRBD1 matches at 7 bases. The V gene end was trimmed by 3 bases and the J gene end by 10 bases; junction bases not matched to a gene: 3. The V gene's germline CDR1 is ENHRY and CDR2 SYGVKD. The length of the CDR3 is 12 residues. CDR3 in DNA: TGTGCCATCAGTGACCCGACAGGGGAGCAGTTCTTC. Its translation: CAISDPTGEQFF.

J is TRBJ2-3 and V is TRBV19; no clear D gene. The CDR3 contains 13 residues. Trimming left V 3 bases short and J 7 bases short, with 11 bases between. Germline assignment: CDR1 LNHDA and CDR2 SQIVND (reference sequence). CDR3 amino acids: CASSIRTGNTQYF. The CDR3 nucleotides are TGTGCCAGTAGTATTAGGACCGGTAATACGCAGTATTTT.

This rearrangement joins TRBV28 to TRBJ1-5; D not certain. V was pared by 4 bases and J by 3 bases, with 13 bases between. This CDR3 comprises 15 residues. Germline CDR1 reads MDHEN; CDR2 reads SYDVKM. Here the CDR3 reads CASSYPPELNQPQHF. CDR3 DNA sequence: TGTGCCAGCAGTTACCCCCCAGAACTCAATCAGCCCCAGCATTTT.

This rearrangement joins TRBV5-4 to TRBJ2-1, with 11 bases that match TRBD2. Germline V CDR1 and CDR2: SGHNT, YYREEE (reference sequence). The length of the CDR3 is 16 residues. V shed 2 bases, J shed 4 bases, and the junction held 5 bases outside the gene matches. DNA for the CDR3: TGTGCCAGCAGCTTTGGGACTAGCGGAGCGTACAATGAGCAGTTCTTC. It translates to CASSFGTSGAYNEQFF.

J is TRBJ2-1 and V is TRBV10-1, with D tentatively TRBD2 (6 bases). Germline values: CDR1 WNHNN, CDR2 SYGVQD (reference sequence). The CDR3 covers 18 residues. V gave up 5 bases and J gave up 1 base, with 21 bases separating them. The CDR3 loop is CASSPASSAPISYNEQFF. DNA for the CDR3: TGCGCCAGCAGTCCCGCCTCTAGCGCCCCTATATCCTACAATGAGCAGTTCTTC.

The chain joins TRBV5-4 to TRBJ1-2; no reliable D call. Germline V lookup: CDR1 SGHNT, CDR2 YYREEE (reference sequence). With 4 bases removed from V and 4 bases from J, the gap between germline ends came to 11 bases. This CDR3 spans 13 amino acids. CDR3 sequence: CASSQDGIYGYTF. The CDR3 coding sequence is TGTGCCAGCAGCCAAGATGGCATCTATGGCTACACCTTC.

The gene calls are TRBV5-1 and TRBJ2-7, with D perhaps TRBD1 or TRBD2 (5 bases each). CDR1 and CDR2 (germline): SGHRS, YFSETQ. The CDR3 contains 14 residues. V lost 4 bases to trimming and J lost 1 base, with 12 bases between them. CDR3 DNA sequence: TGCGCCAGCAGCGAACCGGGGCAGTCCTACGAGCAGTACTTC. Its protein is CASSEPGQSYEQYF. Full variable domain (rest looked up from reference TRBV5-1 and TRBJ2-7): KAGVTQTPRYLIKTRGQQVTLSCSPISGHRSVSWYQQTPGQGLQFLFEYFSETQRNKGNFPGRFSGRQFSNSRSEMNVSTLELGDSALYLCASSEPGQSYEQYFGPGTRLTVT.

The chain employs TRBV7-8 and TRBJ2-3; no reliable D call. Per germline, CDR1 SGHVS and CDR2 FQNEAQ. This CDR3 region has 14 residues. V was cut by 4 bases and J by 1 base, with 9 bases left in between. CDR3 DNA: TGTGCCAGCAGCTCTACCCTGGGCACAGATACGCAGTATTTT. This encodes CASSSTLGTDTQYF.

V and J are TRBV7-3 and TRBJ2-1, with no clear D. The CDR3 totals 15 residues. V lost 2 bases, J lost 5 bases, and 13 bases lay in between. Germline V lookup: CDR1 SGHTA, CDR2 FQGTGA. The CDR3 DNA reads TGTGCCAGCAGCTTAGACCTGTCGGCAAACAATGAGCAGTTCTTC. This sequence encodes CASSLDLSANNEQFF.

V is TRBV2 and J is TRBJ2-1, with 10 bases matching TRBD2. The CDR3 loop spans 15 amino acids. Germline V lookup: CDR1 SNHLY, CDR2 FYNNEI. Trimming cost V 6 bases and J 6 bases; bases outside gene matches: 8. This chain's CDR3 is CASSARASGGNEQFF. CDR3 sequence (DNA): TGTGCCAGCAGCGCTCGGGCTAGCGGGGGCAATGAGCAGTTCTTC.

In regard to this clone: The same CDR3 arises from other DNA sequences in this sample as well. The rearrangement joins TRBV28 to TRBJ2-7; D is unresolved. The CDR3 loop spans 12 amino acids. Germline V gene lookup returns CDR1 MDHEN and CDR2 SYDVKM. Trimming removed 3 bases from V and 4 bases from J, with 7 bases in between. The DNA for the CDR3 is TGTGCCAGCAGTTTCACGAGTTACGAGCAGTACTTC. This codes for CASSFTSYEQYF.

The rearrangement uses TRBV11-2 and TRBJ2-7, with 7 bases aligning to TRBD2. The trim removed 4 bases at V and 5 bases at J, leaving 17 bases unmatched. CDR1 and CDR2 (germline): SGHAT, FQNNGV. The CDR3 loop spans 17 amino acids. The CDR3: CASSSTEVWRENDEQYF. For the CDR3, the DNA is TGTGCCAGCAGCTCAACCGAAGTCTGGCGGGAGAACGACGAGCAGTACTTC.

The chain employs TRBV4-1 and TRBJ2-1; D tentatively fits TRBD1 or TRBD2 (7 bases each). V lost 4 bases, J lost 5 bases, and 21 bases lay in between. The CDR3 runs to 17 residues. Germline V gene sequence: CDR1 MGHRA, CDR2 YSYEKL. The CDR3 DNA follows: TGCGCCAGCAGCCCCACTCCGGGGCAGGGGGGGGACAATGAGCAGTTCTTC. Translated, it gives CASSPTPGQGGDNEQFF.